Presented here are 8 T cell receptor beta chains from one specimen sequenced in a study of immune evolution from preneoplasia to lung adenocarcinoma. TCRdb keeps only in-frame clones here, not all; method: immunoSEQ multiplex PCR. The sample records approximately 11,000 clones, roughly 88% being singletons. The source material was FFPE invasive lung adenocarcinoma tissue. These receptors all stem from a person aged 70 to 80 with invasive lung adenocarcinoma.

The J gene is TRBJ1-2, the V gene TRBV7-3; a possible D gene is TRBD1 (5 bases). This CDR3 has 13 residues. The V end was cut by 4 bases, the J end by 8 bases, with 14 bases between. Germline CDR1 reads SGHTA; CDR2 reads FQGTGA. CDR3 loop: CASSSGPERGYTF. The CDR3, as DNA: TGTGCCAGCAGCTCGGGACCTGAGAGGGGCTACACCTTC. Full variable domain (rest looked up from reference TRBV7-3 and TRBJ1-2): GAGVSQTPSNKVTEKGKYVELRCDPISGHTALYWYRQSLGQGPEFLIYFQGTGAADDSGLPNDRFFAVRPEGSVSTLKIQRTERGDSAVYLCASSSGPERGYTFGSGTRLTVV.

This rearrangement joins TRBV29-1 to TRBJ1-2; TRBD1 agrees at 7 bases. The CDR3 runs to 13 residues. The V gene end was trimmed by 6 bases and the J gene end by 4 bases; junction bases not matched to a gene: 8. Germline V gene sequence: CDR1 SQVTM, CDR2 ANQGSEA. The CDR3 coding sequence is TGCAGCGTCGGGGACAGTGGGACCTATGGCTACACCTTC. This sequence encodes CSVGDSGTYGYTF.

This chain links TRBV30 with TRBJ1-5; D perhaps matches TRBD1 (5 bases). This CDR3 region has 13 residues. Trimming took off 0 bases at V and 7 bases at J, with 10 bases between the two ends. Germline V lookup: CDR1 GTSNPN, CDR2 SVGIG (reference sequence). The CDR3: CAWSVSRDQPQHF. In DNA, the CDR3 is TGTGCCTGGAGTGTCTCCAGGGACCAGCCCCAGCATTTT.

CDR3 nucleotides: TGTGCCTGGAGTGGGGACAGGGCTGAAAAACTGTTTTTT. This encodes CAWSGDRAEKLFF. The chain links TRBV30 to TRBJ1-4, with 9 bases identical to TRBD1. The CDR3 has 13 amino acids. CDR1 GTSNPN and CDR2 SVGIG come from the germline V gene (reference sequence). The junction had 1 base not matched to a gene; V was cut back by 1 base and J by 7 bases.

The chain is built from TRBV28 and TRBJ1-5; D is perhaps TRBD1 (5 bases). The CDR3 covers 18 residues. Germline V gene lookup returns CDR1 MDHEN and CDR2 SYDVKM. V was shortened by 3 bases and J by 4 bases, with 22 bases between the two germline ends. The CDR3 DNA sequence: TGTGCCAGCAGTTTCCAGTGGCAGGGCGAGGGCACTAATCAGCCCCAGCATTTT. It specifies CASSFQWQGEGTNQPQHF.

The CDR3 sequence: CASSLRAGDPPTEQYF. The CDR3 DNA is TGTGCCAGCAGTTTAAGGGCTGGGGACCCCCCTACCGAGCAGTACTTC. The chain has TRBV27 and TRBJ2-7; TRBD1 or TRBD2 may be the D gene (5 bases each). Trimming removed 2 bases from V and 6 bases from J, with 20 bases in between. The CDR3 is 16 residues long. Germline values: CDR1 MNHEY, CDR2 SMNVEV (reference sequence).

This clone was detected a few times. The V and J genes are TRBV9 and TRBJ2-2; no clear D gene. Germline loops: CDR1 SGDLS, CDR2 YYNGEE. V lost 1 base and J lost 0, with 4 bases in between. The CDR3 loop spans 14 amino acids. Written as DNA, the CDR3 is TGTGCCAGCAGCGTAACCTCGAACACCGGGGAGCTGTTTTTT. It is translated as CASSVTSNTGELFF.

The chain joins TRBV19 to TRBJ1-2; D unresolved. CDR1 and CDR2 (germline): LNHDA, SQIVND (reference sequence). The CDR3 contains 15 residues. Trimming removed 0 bases from V and 4 bases from J, with 12 bases in between. CDR3 in amino acids: CASSIEAAAAYGYTF. CDR3 nucleotide sequence: TGTGCCAGTAGTATAGAGGCGGCGGCAGCCTATGGCTACACCTTC. Looking up the rest from reference TRBV19 and TRBJ1-2 gives the full variable domain: DGGITQSPKYLFRKEGQNVTLSCEQNLNHDAMYWYRQDPGQGLRLIYYSQIVNDFQKGDIAEGYSVSREKKESFPLTVTSAQKNPTAFYLCASSIEAAAAYGYTFGSGTRLTVV.